Here is one TCR beta chain with its context. Its antigen remains unknown. These data come from a study of blood T cells in healthy people across ages. Study conclusions and caveats: TCR beta diversity, measured per million T cells, fell in a roughly linear way with age. The donors' CMV status was not determined, possibly confounding changes in expanded clonotypes.

Deletions cut 0 bases from V and 4 bases from J, with 6 bases between. In germline, CDR1 is MNHEY, CDR2 SVGAGI. The CDR3 totals 13 residues. Using a J-beta primer mix together with a sample-barcoded 5' primer, a second PCR was run for about 7 to 12 cycles. Carrying 12 random nucleotides, a template-switch adaptor labeled each individual cDNA molecule. Each sample provided no less than 2.5 million CDR3-containing paired-end reads. TCRdb used MiXCR to reprocess the 5' RACE reads, holding one entry per CDR3 protein. The data show approximately 730,000 distinct CDR3 sequences, roughly 50% seen once. The sequence was collected from an elderly man in good health. The rearrangement links TRBV6-5 to TRBJ1-1; D is unclear. Sequencing was done on a sample of blood. Here the CDR3 DNA reads TGTGCCAGCAGTTACTCGCGGGGCACTGAAGCTTTCTTT. It translates to CASSYSRGTEAFF.